Sequencing of this T cell receptor (beta chain) was carried out in a study of shared clonotypes between healthy human individuals. The authors ran the assay at deep level. Method: immunoSEQ multiplex PCR; TCRdb's copy keeps in-frame clones and lacks some. The sample yields about 2.3 million clones, more than 85% seen once. J gave up 5 bases and V 4 bases, and 17 bases lay outside the gene matches. This CDR3 contains 19 residues. Germline V gives CDR1 LNHDA, CDR2 SQIVND (reference sequence). Sequenced material: naive CD4+ T cells from PBMCs. Subset specified: CD45RA+ positively selected. The rearrangement joins TRBV19 to TRBJ2-5; 12 positions agree with TRBD2. This TCR was recovered from a man in his late teens or twenties in good health. Some clones in this sample may be carry-over from other donors' samples. CDR3 nucleotides: TGTGCCAGTAGTACCGAACCCCTAGCGGGAGGGCCACTCGGGGAGACCCAGTACTTC. Its translation is CASSTEPLAGGPLGETQYF. The full variable domain, completed using reference TRBV19 and TRBJ2-5, is DGGITQSPKYLFRKEGQNVTLSCEQNLNHDAMYWYRQDPGQGLRLIYYSQIVNDFQKGDIAEGYSVSREKKESFPLTVTSAQKNPTAFYLCASSTEPLAGGPLGETQYFGPGTRLLVL.